The rows below give T cell receptor beta chains drawn from one sample of a study of T cell repertoires in cytomegalovirus infection. Their target antigens are unknown. Via MiXCR, TCRdb re-called the reads, giving one row per CDR3 protein. The profile covers 110,000 to 150,000 distinct CDR3 sequences, with around 32% appearing a single time and roughly 50% taken by the ten largest. The starting material was CD8+ T cells from cultured PBMCs, obtained from culture after CMV antigen stimulation. The receptor set was obtained from a human donor in good health (CMV status not recorded). Some clones in this sample may be carry-over from other donors' samples. The conserved cysteine and the conserved F or W are not part of the CDR3 here.

TRBV20-1	SARGQGAYEQY
TRBV20-1	SARDLGGADTQY
TRBV7-9	ASSLAGSSYEQY
TRBV27	ASSLSTGLNQPQH
TRBV12-3/TRBV12-4	ASRGLAGGYETQY
TRBV6-5	ASRSGTSGYNEQF
TRBV27	ASFRGNTEAF
TRBV6-6	ASSDDRRNTEAF
TRBV2	ASSEEGTPSGYGYT
TRBV19	ATTEFDFGTTEAF
TRBV13	ASSPGQGNHGTQY
TRBV2	ASSAGRSNEQF
TRBV7-9	ASSSLKPEAF
TRBV7-9	ASSSWTGIDTQY
TRBV3-1	ASSPGTNLYEQY
TRBV7-9	ASETGMNTEAF
TRBV28	ASSPAQGGSYNEQF
TRBV10-2	ASSILASYNEQF
TRBV4-1	ASNLGENTGELF
TRBV2	ASSESGLQETQY
TRBV12-3/TRBV12-4	ASSSSGQYTDTQY
TRBV6-1	ASSEFLGQGTYNEQF
TRBV7-3	ASSPSNTDTQY
TRBV12-3/TRBV12-4	ASSFSSLRNTEAF
TRBV7-6	ASSLPLAGAGDEQF
TRBV7-6	ASSLIPDTEAF
TRBV4-1	ASSQWEGGLYEQY
TRBV7-6	ASSLGGWDQPQH
TRBV4-1	ASSQGWVVAQYEQY
TRBV7-8	ASSPWGQGDTDTQY
TRBV12-3/TRBV12-4	ASSLMGRTDTQY
TRBV7-6	ASSVGQGSLAGELF
TRBV19	ASSEDLGAAEAF
TRBV12-3/TRBV12-4	ASSYGSTDTQY